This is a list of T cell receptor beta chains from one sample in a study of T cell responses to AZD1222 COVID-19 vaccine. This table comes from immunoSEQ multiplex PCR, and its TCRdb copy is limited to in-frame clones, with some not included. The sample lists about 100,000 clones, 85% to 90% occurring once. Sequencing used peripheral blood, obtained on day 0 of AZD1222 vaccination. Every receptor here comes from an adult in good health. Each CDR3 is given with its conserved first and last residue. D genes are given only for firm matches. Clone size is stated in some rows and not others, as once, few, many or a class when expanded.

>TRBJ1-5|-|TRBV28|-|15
CASSSGGHSNQPQHF
TGTGCCAGCAGCTCCGGGGGACATAGCAATCAGCCCCAGCATTTT
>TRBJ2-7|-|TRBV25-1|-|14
CASAPPTDSYEQYF
TGTGCCAGCGCCCCTCCTACGGATAGCTACGAGCAGTACTTC
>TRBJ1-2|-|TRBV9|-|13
CASSVAQGYGYTF
TGTGCCAGCAGCGTAGCCCAGGGATATGGCTACACCTTC
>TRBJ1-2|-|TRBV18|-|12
CASSPQDGGYTF
TGTGCCAGCTCACCACAGGACGGGGGCTACACCTTC
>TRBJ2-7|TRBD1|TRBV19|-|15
CASSMSGTGVNEQYF
TGTGCCAGTAGTATGTCCGGGACAGGGGTAAACGAGCAGTACTTC
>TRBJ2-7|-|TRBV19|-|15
CASRAYHRSSYEQYF
TGTGCCAGTAGGGCATATCACAGGAGCTCCTACGAGCAGTACTTC
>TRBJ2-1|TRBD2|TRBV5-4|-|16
CASSLGTSGFDGVQFF
TGTGCCAGCAGCCTAGGGACTAGCGGCTTCGACGGGGTGCAGTTCTTC
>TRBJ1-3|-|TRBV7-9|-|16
CASSLVGAGSGNTIYF
TGTGCCAGCAGCTTAGTGGGAGCGGGCTCTGGAAACACCATATATTTT
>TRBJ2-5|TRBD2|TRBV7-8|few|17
CASSLGVTAGGQETQYF
TGTGCCAGCAGCTTGGGCGTCACGGCGGGAGGGCAAGAGACCCAGTACTTC
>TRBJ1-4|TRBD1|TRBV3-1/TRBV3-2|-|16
CASSQPGTASRGKLFF
TGTGCCAGCAGCCAGCCTGGGACAGCCTCTCGGGGAAAACTGTTTTTT
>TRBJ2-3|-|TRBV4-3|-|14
CASSQDFAADTQYF
TGCGCCAGCAGCCAAGATTTCGCGGCAGATACGCAGTATTTT
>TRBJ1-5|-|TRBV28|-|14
CASSSGQSNQPQHF
TGTGCCAGCAGCTCTGGACAGAGCAATCAGCCCCAGCATTTT
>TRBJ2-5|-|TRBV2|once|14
CASSEAGSGETQYF
TGTGCCAGCAGTGAAGCGGGGAGCGGGGAGACCCAGTACTTC
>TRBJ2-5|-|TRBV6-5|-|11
CASSYLETQYF
TGTGCCAGCAGTTACTTAGAGACCCAGTACTTC
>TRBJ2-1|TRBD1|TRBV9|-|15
CASSPRIQGAYEQFF
TGTGCCAGCAGCCCTCGCATACAGGGGGCCTATGAGCAGTTCTTC
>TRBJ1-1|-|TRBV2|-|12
CASSVAGTEAFF
TGTGCCAGCAGTGTGGCTGGGACTGAAGCTTTCTTT
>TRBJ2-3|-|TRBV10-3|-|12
CATKGGGDTQYF
TGTGCCACAAAAGGGGGGGGAGATACGCAGTATTTT